This T cell receptor (beta chain) was identified during a study of cytomegalovirus exposure and HLA in healthy donors. The study, taken as a whole, reports: Beyond CMV serostatus, there was no information to go on about immune exposure. More clonal expansion characterized HLA-associated TCR beta chains than equally common others in a later analysis.

Both 60 Vbeta primers and 13 Jbeta primers went into the PCR. This table comes from immunoSEQ multiplex PCR, and its TCRdb copy is limited to in-frame clones, with some not included. Of around 190,000 clones listed, more than 85% are singletons. At sampling all donors were nominally healthy, likely with unrecorded immune exposures. This clone was counted between two and nine times. What it binds is unknown. The CDR3 covers 16 residues. Germline trimming cut 1 base from V and 7 bases from J; bases unmatched to any gene: 5. Germline assignment: CDR1 SNHLY and CDR2 FYNNEI. The chain combines TRBV2 with TRBJ2-3; 13 bases agree with TRBD2. Source material: PBMCs. This clonotype was obtained from a young woman in good health and CMV-seronegative. CDR3 sequence: CASSEGLAGGLNTQYF. The CDR3 coding sequence is TGTGCCAGCAGTGAAGGACTAGCGGGGGGTCTAAATACGCAGTATTTT.